This entry describes one TCR beta chain. The antigen it recognizes is unknown. There are no base qualities to consult, and no much larger clone falls within one base. This sample stems from a study of blood T cell repertoires in COVID-19 (dated by TCRdb to 2018 to 2020). Looking at the study overall: Samples covering the acute and convalescent phases of COVID-19 were provided by collaborators in the United States, Italy and Spain. The prospective study material was composed of cDNA or gDNA derived from T cells, B-cell-depleted T cells, or PBMCs. Subjects who had been exposed to COVID-19, were actively infected with it, or had recovered from it provided the deeply sampled blood TCRbeta repertoires that made up the dataset. The repertoires were released in a freely available public database intended as a resource for research on the immune response to SARS-CoV-2. The samples were drawn from the first 160 participants of the ongoing ImmuneRACE study and from 1,254 subjects provided by 6 global collaborators. Nearly every sample came with metadata listing a de-identified subject ID, COVID-19 status, age in years and sex. Where available, HLA class I and class II types were obtained from metadata supplied by the sample provider rather than from assay-based typing. The investigation overall reported the following: The amount of clinical and demographic metadata varied by source and participant and was provided uncurated.

Whole blood was collected in K2EDTA tubes by collaborating institutions according to the institutions' own protocols. Collaborator samples were shipped for TCRbeta analysis as frozen whole blood, isolated PBMCs, or DNA extracted from either sample type. TCRbeta CDR3 regions were amplified from genomic DNA using the immunoSEQ Assay, a bias-controlled multiplex PCR. The original pipeline was this. Nucleated cell counts per sample were estimated from amplification of reference gene primers within the assay. Sequence reads were collapsed and filtered to measure the absolute abundance of every unique TCRbeta CDR3 rearrangement. For each sample, productive Simpson clonality was calculated by taking the square root of Simpson's diversity index across productive rearrangements. Not all clones reach the TCRdb copy of this immuneACCESS table, which keeps in-frame sequences only. Checked studies attribute under half of the gap to unresolved V genes and leave the rest unexplained. V and J calls plus clone size are reproduced from that table; the DNA served to infer D and trimming. The sample includes some 140,000 clones, with about 80% observed a single time. 3% to 4.5% of the sample comes from the top ten.

Measured from the cysteine to the phenylalanine, the CDR3 is 15 residues long. Only CDR3 DNA remains: 45 bases, in frame from the first base. Unmatched junction bases come to 5, with V trimmed by 6 bases and J by 6 bases. CDR1 and CDR2, looked up from the germline V gene, are SNHLY and FYNNEI. The chain couples TRBV2 to TRBJ2-1, with TRBD2 matching 13 junction bases. This sequence was found in a man between 60 and 75 years old with acute or convalescent COVID-19. The sequenced material came from peripheral blood. The CDR3 region: CASSAGLAGRNEQFF. DNA sequence: TGTGCCAGCAGCGCGGGACTAGCGGGACGCAATGAGCAGTTCTTC.